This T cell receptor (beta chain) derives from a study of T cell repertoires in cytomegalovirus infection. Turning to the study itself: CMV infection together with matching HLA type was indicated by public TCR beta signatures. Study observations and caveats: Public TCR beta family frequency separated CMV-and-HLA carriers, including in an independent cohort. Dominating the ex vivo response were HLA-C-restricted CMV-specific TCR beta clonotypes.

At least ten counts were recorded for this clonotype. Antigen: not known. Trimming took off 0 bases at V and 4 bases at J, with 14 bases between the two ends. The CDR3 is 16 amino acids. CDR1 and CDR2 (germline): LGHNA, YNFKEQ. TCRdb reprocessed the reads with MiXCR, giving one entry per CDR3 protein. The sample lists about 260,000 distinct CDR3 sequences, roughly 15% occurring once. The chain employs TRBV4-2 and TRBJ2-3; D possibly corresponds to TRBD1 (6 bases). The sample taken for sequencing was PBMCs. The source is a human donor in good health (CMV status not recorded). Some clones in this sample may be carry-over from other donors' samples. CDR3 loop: CASSQDLTRGSDTQYF. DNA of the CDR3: TGTGCCAGCAGCCAAGATTTGACCAGGGGATCAGATACGCAGTATTTT.